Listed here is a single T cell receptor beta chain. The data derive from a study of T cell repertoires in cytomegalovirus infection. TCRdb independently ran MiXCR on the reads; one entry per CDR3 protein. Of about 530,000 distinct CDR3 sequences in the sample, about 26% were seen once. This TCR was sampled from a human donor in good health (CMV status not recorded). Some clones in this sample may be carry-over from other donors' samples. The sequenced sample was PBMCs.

CDR3 amino acids: CAWSVQEVATF. DNA for the CDR3: TGTGCCTGGAGTGTACAGGAGGTGGCCACCTTC. The chain links TRBV30 to TRBJ1-2, with D possibly TRBD1 on 5 matching bases. V was trimmed by 0 bases and J by 13 bases, leaving 12 bases between them. CDR3 length: 11 residues. The V gene's germline CDR1 is GTSNPN and CDR2 SVGIG (reference sequence).